This entry concerns a single T cell receptor beta chain. This clone has just one count. Its antigen remains unidentified. No qualities accompany the bases; no much larger clone lies one base away. To prepare the library, the immunoSEQ multiplex PCR assay was applied. For the multiplex PCR, a mixture combining 60 forward primers for TCR Vbeta segments and 13 reverse primers for TCR Jbeta segments was used. A multiplex PCR assay on genomic DNA amplified the CDR3 region of rearranged TCR beta genes. The Illumina HiSeq System was used to sequence the amplified TCR beta libraries as 87-base-pair reads. The study's processing was this. A later analysis counted approximately 76 million unique TCR beta chains across the 700 or so repertoires, and 10 million to 11 million of these chains were shared by at least two donors. A nearest-neighbor algorithm error-corrected the raw reads and collapsed the reads into unique sequences, merging closely related sequences to remove PCR and sequencing errors. CDR3 sequences were aligned to IMGT reference sequences to assign V, D and J gene segments. Each retained sequence needed at least a six-nucleotide match to both a V gene segment and a J gene segment. Rearrangements were called productive when the CDR3 lacked stop codons and stayed in frame with V and J; all others were non-productive. CDR3 was defined by IMGT convention, running from the second conserved V-encoded cysteine to the conserved J-encoded phenylalanine. The earlier analysis of some 550 of the donors excluded any sequence lacking an unambiguous match to a single V gene segment. In an earlier analysis of almost 600 of the donors, a V segment was called functional when productive rearrangements were above 56.7%, and segregating when the standard deviation between donors exceeded 5%. To diagnose cytomegalovirus status from the catalog of TCR beta chain sequences, a statistical classification framework was built. A later analysis assigned V and J genes by comparing TCR nucleotide sequences with IMGT/GENE-DB human TR gene sequences. The TCRdist pipeline was used in a later analysis to assign CDR3 sequences and most-parsimonious VDJ recombination scenarios. In a later analysis, every TCR beta chain was defined by the combination of its CDR3 amino acid sequence and its V-gene family, and reads without a unique V-gene family were dropped. A later analysis removed 550 to 700 highly shared, low-generation-probability nucleotide sequences to deal with suspected cross-contamination and a sequencing artifact. In a later analysis, a clonal expansion index was calculated for each public chain from normalized within-repertoire ranks of inferred template counts. In a later analysis, generation probabilities were computed using a VDJ recombination model fitted to out-of-frame rearrangements, and the results were checked against IGoR. Hypergeometric tests were used in a later analysis to score TCR-TCR, TCR-HLA and TCR-CMV co-occurrence, with a repertoire-size bias correction applied to the TCR pairs. A later analysis estimated false discovery rates by permuting HLA or CMV assignments 20 times. In a later analysis, co-occurring TCRs were grouped with DBSCAN, and TCRdist sequence similarity was added when clustering was performed within HLA-allele-positive subsets. Co-occurrence clustering excluded repertoires with fewer than 30,000 or more than 120,000 public chains, plus five with anomalous nucleotide sharing. Here the immuneACCESS table is served through TCRdb, limited to in-frame sequences with V and J called. Missing clones are a known gap in these copies; in checked studies unresolved V genes cover under half, and the rest lacks a known reason. V and J calls and clone size follow that table, whereas D and trimming were derived from the DNA. The table for this sample lists about 190,000 clones; around 80% of them were counted only once. In total, the top ten clones hold roughly 6.3% of the sample.

The sample originates from a study of cytomegalovirus exposure and HLA in healthy donors (dated by TCRdb to about 2017). Study-level background: An earlier analysis of about 560 of the donors reported over 250 Gb of sequence data and about 120 million unique TCR beta sequences obtained from about 180 million T cells. All discovery cohort repertoires had been generated on a single sequencing platform. On average, approximately 250,000 unique TCR beta nucleotide sequences were sequenced per donor among a few hundred genotyped donors of the cohort, with approximately 18% of those sequences being non-productive. HLA typing covered class I and class II loci at four-digit resolution. Because of strong linkage in the cohort, 5 or 6 DR-DQ haplotypes were treated as single units for association and clustering. Among the approximately 400 genotyped donors, 75% to 90% belonged to the genetic ancestry cluster associated with self-reported Caucasian donors. In the later analysis, no new phenotypic data were used to find candidate immune exposures; instead, reliance was placed on TCR beta sequences and their occurrence across donors. Donor age, sex, ethnicity and CMV serostatus were compiled together with the repertoire data. Approximately 330 gigabases of sequencing data and roughly 81 million unique TCR sequences made up an early release that covered some 640 HLA-typed donors. In a later analysis, previously published TCR beta repertoires from about 640 donors were re-analyzed and high-resolution HLA genotyping was added so that TCR occurrence patterns could be studied. To predict cytomegalovirus infection status, the study brought together high-throughput TCR immunosequencing, statistical association of individual TCRs with disease status, and machine learning. The study aimed to test whether signatures of past pathogen exposure could be identified by cataloging public T cell receptors. In an earlier analysis of roughly 600 of the donors, high-throughput TCR beta sequencing was used to judge whether each TCR beta V gene segment behaved as functional or pseudogenic. In a later genetic analysis, genome-wide SNP genotypes for about three fifths of the roughly 670 donors were used, and that subset was treated as a discovery cohort. Besides the first cohort of roughly 660 subjects, a separate validation cohort made up of about 120 different subjects was used. The number of donors typed differed by locus, with about 629-630 for A, B, C, DRB1 and DQB1, roughly 520 for DQA1, over 600 for DPA1, and around 460 for DPB1. The study used immunosequencing to profile the T cell repertoires of under 700 subjects and linked those repertoires to cytomegalovirus serostatus.

The cohort consisted of 600 to 750 healthy bone marrow donors. All cohort members were sampled while nominally healthy, although unrecorded immune exposures were likely present. The donor was CMV seropositive and was included in the group of 250 to 350 seropositive cohort members. A peripheral blood sample was collected from each donor, and TCR beta sequencing was performed on peripheral blood mononuclear cells. The Qiagen DNeasy Blood Extraction Kit was used to extract genomic DNA from the blood cell samples. Beyond this particular receptor, the publication reports: In a later analysis, the rate of TCR association differed among HLA loci, with DRB1 alleles having the most associated TCRs and HLA-C alleles having the fewest. In a later analysis, most CMV-associated TCR beta chains were found to appear HLA-restricted, with HLA associations seemingly driven largely by CMV exposure. At a false discovery rate of 0.05, a later analysis linked fewer than 20,000 TCR beta sequences to specific HLA alleles. Because HLA typing was unavailable for some donors at each locus, only the typed subset was used in association tests. A few of the identified cytomegalovirus-associated TCR beta chains were confirmed in vitro to be specific for cytomegalovirus antigens. The cohort was sequenced for TCR beta chains only, and without alpha or paired-chain data the features that could be detected were limited. Roughly uniform sequencing depth across donors was assumed in presence/absence analyses, although this assumption may not hold. A further reported finding was that TCR beta sequences accurately predicted the HLA-A and HLA-B alleles for most subjects in the first cohort. In the study, around 150 TCR beta chains were listed as associated with cytomegalovirus. The classifier was reported to diagnose cytomegalovirus status with high specificity and sensitivity in both the original and validation cohorts. In a later analysis, HLA-associated TCR beta chains showed more clonal expansion and lower generation probabilities than non-associated chains that were equally common. The authors suggested that the approach could potentially be extended to other disease states and immunological phenotypes. Some IMGT-functional V segments, including TRBV6-2 and TRBV6-3, could not be distinguished by the 87-base-pair reads and were therefore excluded. In an earlier analysis of several hundred of the donors, most TCR beta V segments were observed in productive rearrangements about 90% or about 30% of the time, broadly matching IMGT annotations. Several of the top co-occurrence clusters appeared to be linked to parvovirus B19, influenza, CMV and Epstein-Barr virus, according to a later analysis. A cluster of highly shared sequence variants was judged likely to be a technical artifact of the sequencing pipeline. Most TCR sequences were observed very rarely across donors, whereas some public TCRs were present in many individuals. Linkage disequilibrium might explain the correlated functional status among segregating V segments, but an unknown experimental factor could not be excluded. The earlier analysis of nearly 600 of the donors excluded seventeen rarely observed V segments, including chromosome 9 orphons, because counts were too low. A later genetic analysis reported fewer N-insertions in productive TCRs among donors in an Asian-associated ancestry cluster than the approximately 700-donor mean. When HLA alleles, especially DR and DQ, strongly co-occurred, attributing TCR associations to individual alleles was difficult. A later genetic analysis associated a missense DCLRE1C variant with V-gene and J-gene trimming of TCR beta chains, and an independent cohort replicated the association. The only immune exposure information available for the cohort was CMV serostatus.

For CDR1 and CDR2, the germline V gene lists MNHNS and SASEGT. There are 17 amino acids in the CDR3, from cysteine to phenylalanine inclusive. The retained sequence is limited to the CDR3, 51 bases, with the frame set at the first base. V lost 3 bases and J lost 0 bases; the stretch between them is 18 bases long. This chain is built from TRBV6-1 and TRBJ2-7, and TRBD1 may be the D gene, going by 5 matching bases. Sequenced material: PBMCs. This TCR came from a man aged 40-49 years in good health and CMV-seropositive. Here is the DNA: TGTGCCAGCAGTGAGAAGGGCAGGGCCCAGATCTCCTACGAGCAGTACTTC. Its translation is CASSEKGRAQISYEQYF.